A selection of T cell receptor beta chains follows, all from one sample in a study of T cell responses to AZD1222 COVID-19 vaccine. Using immunoSEQ multiplex PCR, the repertoire was profiled, and TCRdb retains in-frame clones only, with some absent. The sample holds about 110,000 clones, about 94% seen once. Sequenced material: peripheral blood, taken 28 days after the second AZD1222 dose. These receptors all stem from an adult who received the AZD1222 COVID-19 vaccine. Each CDR3 is given with its conserved first and last residue. Fields, in order: V gene, J gene, clone size, D gene, CDR3 protein, CDR3 DNA. The D gene is left open where the match is weak. Only some rows state a clone size, as once, few, many or a class for expanded clones.

v_call: TRBV15; j_call: TRBJ1-2; clone_size: -; d_call: -; cdr3_aa: CATSRDPGPYGYTF; cdr3_nt: TGTGCCACCAGCAGAGATCCGGGACCCTATGGCTACACCTTC
v_call: TRBV4-2; j_call: TRBJ2-3; clone_size: once; d_call: -; cdr3_aa: CASSQAGARSRSDTQYF; cdr3_nt: TGTGCCAGCAGCCAAGCCGGGGCTAGATCGCGGTCGGATACGCAGTATTTT
v_call: TRBV6-5; j_call: TRBJ2-7; clone_size: -; d_call: TRBD1; cdr3_aa: CAGTIGTGGYEQYF; cdr3_nt: TGTGCCGGTACTATCGGGACAGGGGGCTACGAGCAGTACTTC
v_call: TRBV5-1; j_call: TRBJ1-4; clone_size: -; d_call: -; cdr3_aa: CASSLGTVLNEKLFF; cdr3_nt: TGCGCCAGCAGCTTGGGGACAGTTCTAAATGAAAAACTGTTTTTT
v_call: TRBV6-5; j_call: TRBJ1-1; clone_size: -; d_call: TRBD1; cdr3_aa: CASSYGQGRDTEAFF; cdr3_nt: TGTGCCAGCAGTTACGGACAGGGGAGGGACACTGAAGCTTTCTTT
v_call: TRBV12-5; j_call: TRBJ1-4; clone_size: -; d_call: -; cdr3_aa: CASGLVLGRPGKLFF; cdr3_nt: TGTGCTAGTGGTTTGGTACTTGGACGGCCTGGGAAACTGTTTTTT
v_call: TRBV4-1; j_call: TRBJ2-3; clone_size: -; d_call: TRBD1; cdr3_aa: CASSQKRGGRQGFSTDTQYF; cdr3_nt: TGCGCCAGCAGCCAAAAGAGAGGGGGTAGACAGGGGTTTTCCACAGATACGCAGTATTTT
v_call: TRBV2; j_call: TRBJ1-5; clone_size: -; d_call: TRBD1; cdr3_aa: CASSSGAGGLTQPQHF; cdr3_nt: TGTGCCAGCAGTTCTGGGGCAGGGGGCTTGACTCAGCCCCAGCATTTT
v_call: TRBV6-1; j_call: TRBJ2-1; clone_size: -; d_call: TRBD1; cdr3_aa: CASSEPRTGVWSYNEQFF; cdr3_nt: TGTGCCAGCAGTGAACCCAGGACAGGGGTATGGTCCTACAATGAGCAGTTCTTC
v_call: TRBV13; j_call: TRBJ1-6; clone_size: -; d_call: TRBD1; cdr3_aa: CASSLGQGVSPLHF; cdr3_nt: TGTGCCAGCAGCTTGGGACAGGGAGTTTCACCCCTCCACTTT
v_call: TRBV5-4; j_call: TRBJ1-1; clone_size: -; d_call: TRBD1; cdr3_aa: CASSPRTGAMNTEAFF; cdr3_nt: TGTGCCAGCAGCCCCCGGACAGGGGCAATGAACACTGAAGCTTTCTTT
v_call: TRBV15; j_call: TRBJ2-1; clone_size: -; d_call: TRBD1; cdr3_aa: CATSTRDRGLKWFNEQFF; cdr3_nt: TGTGCCACCAGCACCCGGGACAGGGGTCTCAAGTGGTTCAATGAGCAGTTCTTC
v_call: TRBV4-1; j_call: TRBJ1-5; clone_size: -; d_call: -; cdr3_aa: CASSQDLEARALNQPQHF; cdr3_nt: TGCGCCAGCAGCCAAGATTTGGAGGCACGGGCATTGAATCAGCCCCAGCATTTT
v_call: TRBV18; j_call: TRBJ1-4; clone_size: -; d_call: TRBD1; cdr3_aa: CASSPGQGAISEKLFF; cdr3_nt: TGTGCCAGCTCACCGGGACAGGGGGCGATAAGTGAAAAACTGTTTTTT
v_call: TRBV5-1; j_call: TRBJ2-1; clone_size: -; d_call: -; cdr3_aa: CASSTGHSYNEQFF; cdr3_nt: TGCGCCAGCAGCACGGGACACTCCTACAATGAGCAGTTCTTC
v_call: TRBV6-5; j_call: TRBJ1-1; clone_size: once; d_call: -; cdr3_aa: CASSPEANLNTEAFF; cdr3_nt: TGTGCCAGCAGTCCCGAAGCCAATCTAAACACTGAAGCTTTCTTT
v_call: TRBV13; j_call: TRBJ2-1; clone_size: -; d_call: TRBD2; cdr3_aa: CASGGAETSGFPQFF; cdr3_nt: TGTGCCAGCGGGGGGGCTGAGACTAGCGGCTTCCCGCAGTTCTTC
v_call: TRBV5-1; j_call: TRBJ1-4; clone_size: -; d_call: -; cdr3_aa: CASSLGRGTNEKLFF; cdr3_nt: TGCGCCAGCAGCTTGGGGAGGGGTACTAATGAAAAACTGTTTTTT
v_call: TRBV28; j_call: TRBJ1-5; clone_size: -; d_call: TRBD1; cdr3_aa: CAIQSPQGAGQPQHF; cdr3_nt: TGTGCCATCCAAAGCCCTCAGGGGGCTGGACAGCCCCAGCATTTT
v_call: TRBV11-2; j_call: TRBJ2-1; clone_size: -; d_call: -; cdr3_aa: CASSLGGYEEQFF; cdr3_nt: TGTGCCAGCAGCCTGGGCGGCTACGAGGAGCAGTTCTTC
v_call: TRBV12-3/TRBV12-4; j_call: TRBJ2-7; clone_size: -; d_call: -; cdr3_aa: CASSPGFHEQYF; cdr3_nt: TGTGCCAGCAGCCCAGGGTTCCACGAGCAGTACTTC
v_call: TRBV3-1/TRBV3-2; j_call: TRBJ1-2; clone_size: -; d_call: -; cdr3_aa: CASSPRAVPSSWGHGYTF; cdr3_nt: TGTGCCAGCAGCCCCCGAGCCGTCCCATCGAGCTGGGGGCATGGCTACACCTTC
v_call: TRBV5-6; j_call: TRBJ2-1; clone_size: once; d_call: TRBD1; cdr3_aa: CASSPGTAHEQFF; cdr3_nt: TGTGCCAGCAGCCCTGGGACAGCCCATGAGCAGTTCTTC
v_call: TRBV2; j_call: TRBJ1-1; clone_size: -; d_call: TRBD1; cdr3_aa: CASNWRTGTGLTEAFF; cdr3_nt: TGTGCCAGCAATTGGAGGACAGGGACGGGGTTGACTGAAGCTTTCTTT
v_call: TRBV7-9; j_call: TRBJ1-1; clone_size: once; d_call: -; cdr3_aa: CASTPPRGMNTEAFF; cdr3_nt: TGTGCCAGCACCCCCCCGCGGGGGATGAACACTGAAGCTTTCTTT
v_call: TRBV18; j_call: TRBJ1-1; clone_size: -; d_call: -; cdr3_aa: CASSPSRNLNTEAFF; cdr3_nt: TGTGCCAGCTCACCGTCCCGCAACCTGAACACTGAAGCTTTCTTT
v_call: TRBV18; j_call: TRBJ1-1; clone_size: -; d_call: -; cdr3_aa: CASSPASPGKAFF; cdr3_nt: TGTGCCAGCTCACCCGCAAGCCCCGGAAAAGCTTTCTTT
v_call: TRBV6-1; j_call: TRBJ1-3; clone_size: -; d_call: -; cdr3_aa: CASSEGGNTIYF; cdr3_nt: TGTGCCAGCAGTGAGGGTGGAAACACCATATATTTT
v_call: TRBV19; j_call: TRBJ2-6; clone_size: once; d_call: -; cdr3_aa: CASSQTPSGANVLTF; cdr3_nt: TGTGCCAGTAGTCAAACCCCGTCTGGGGCCAACGTCCTGACTTTC
v_call: TRBV7-8; j_call: TRBJ1-6; clone_size: -; d_call: TRBD1; cdr3_aa: CASSAGQGVLPLHF; cdr3_nt: TGTGCCAGCAGCGCGGGACAGGGGGTTCTGCCCCTCCACTTT
v_call: TRBV27; j_call: TRBJ2-2; clone_size: -; d_call: -; cdr3_aa: CASSLTRLSGELFF; cdr3_nt: TGTGCCAGCAGTTTAACGCGGTTGTCCGGGGAGCTGTTTTTT
v_call: TRBV11-2; j_call: TRBJ1-2; clone_size: -; d_call: -; cdr3_aa: CASSLNAGGDYGYTF; cdr3_nt: TGTGCCAGCAGCTTAAATGCAGGAGGGGACTATGGCTACACCTTC
v_call: TRBV5-4; j_call: TRBJ1-1; clone_size: -; d_call: -; cdr3_aa: CASSLAPLGPNTEAFF; cdr3_nt: TGTGCCAGCAGCTTGGCCCCACTAGGTCCGAACACTGAAGCTTTCTTT
v_call: TRBV2; j_call: TRBJ1-1; clone_size: -; d_call: TRBD1; cdr3_aa: CASSEVRGHSEAFF; cdr3_nt: TGTGCCAGCAGCGAAGTCAGGGGGCATTCTGAAGCTTTCTTT
v_call: TRBV11-2; j_call: TRBJ1-1; clone_size: -; d_call: -; cdr3_aa: CASSLGGNTEAFF; cdr3_nt: TGTGCCAGCAGCTTAGGAGGGAACACTGAAGCTTTCTTT
v_call: TRBV29-1; j_call: TRBJ1-1; clone_size: -; d_call: -; cdr3_aa: CSVYHSLNTEAFF; cdr3_nt: TGCAGCGTTTACCACAGCTTGAACACTGAAGCTTTCTTT
v_call: TRBV7-6; j_call: TRBJ1-6; clone_size: -; d_call: -; cdr3_aa: CASSLFLGRDSPLHF; cdr3_nt: TGTGCCAGCAGCTTATTCTTGGGAAGGGATTCACCCCTCCACTTT
v_call: TRBV27; j_call: TRBJ1-1; clone_size: -; d_call: -; cdr3_aa: CASSLSLRGVWSTEAFF; cdr3_nt: TGTGCCAGCAGTTTATCTCTTCGGGGGGTTTGGAGCACTGAAGCTTTCTTT
v_call: TRBV20-1; j_call: TRBJ2-2; clone_size: -; d_call: -; cdr3_aa: CSASERTAGELFF; cdr3_nt: TGCAGTGCTAGTGAAAGGACCGCCGGGGAGCTGTTTTTT
v_call: TRBV29-1; j_call: TRBJ1-2; clone_size: -; d_call: -; cdr3_aa: CSVLSEPYGYTF; cdr3_nt: TGCAGCGTTCTTTCTGAGCCCTATGGCTACACCTTC
v_call: TRBV19; j_call: TRBJ1-5; clone_size: -; d_call: -; cdr3_aa: CASSIEGRDQPQHF; cdr3_nt: TGTGCCAGTAGTATCGAGGGGCGAGATCAGCCCCAGCATTTT
v_call: TRBV29-1; j_call: TRBJ2-2; clone_size: -; d_call: -; cdr3_aa: CSVYTGELFF; cdr3_nt: TGCAGCGTATACACCGGGGAGCTGTTTTTT
v_call: TRBV29-1; j_call: TRBJ1-1; clone_size: -; d_call: -; cdr3_aa: CSVEPEENTEAFF; cdr3_nt: TGCAGCGTTGAGCCGGAGGAGAACACTGAAGCTTTCTTT
v_call: TRBV6-5; j_call: TRBJ2-1; clone_size: -; d_call: -; cdr3_aa: CASSYLLGREQFF; cdr3_nt: TGTGCCAGCAGTTACCTATTGGGGCGGGAGCAGTTCTTC
v_call: TRBV11-2; j_call: TRBJ1-2; clone_size: -; d_call: -; cdr3_aa: CASSLAGTGYTF; cdr3_nt: TGTGCCAGCAGCTTAGCAGGGACCGGCTACACCTTC
v_call: TRBV12-3/TRBV12-4; j_call: TRBJ1-1; clone_size: -; d_call: TRBD1; cdr3_aa: CASRRDRVIGAFF; cdr3_nt: TGTGCCAGCAGACGGGACAGGGTAATTGGAGCTTTCTTT